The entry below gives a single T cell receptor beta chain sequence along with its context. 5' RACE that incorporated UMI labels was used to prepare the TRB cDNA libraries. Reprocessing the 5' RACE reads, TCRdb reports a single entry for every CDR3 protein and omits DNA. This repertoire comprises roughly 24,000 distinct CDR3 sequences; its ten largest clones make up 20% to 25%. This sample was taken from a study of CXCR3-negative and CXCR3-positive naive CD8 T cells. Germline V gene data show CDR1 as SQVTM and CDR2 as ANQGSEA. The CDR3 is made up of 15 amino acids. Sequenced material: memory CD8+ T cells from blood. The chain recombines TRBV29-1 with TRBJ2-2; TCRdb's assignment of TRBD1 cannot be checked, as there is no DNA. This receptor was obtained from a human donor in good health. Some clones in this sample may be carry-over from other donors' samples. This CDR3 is CSVTGGSANTGELFF.